This is a list of T cell receptor beta chains from one sample in a study of blood T cells in healthy people across ages. A single record per CDR3 protein comes from TCRdb applying MiXCR to the 5' RACE reads. The sample records roughly 800,000 distinct CDR3 sequences, about 25% being singletons. This sample also belongs to another study, concerning T cells of mothers and their children.

Input material: blood. The source is a boy younger than 18 in good health. Both conserved end residues are part of each CDR3.

CDR3 length	V gene	J gene	CDR3 protein
15	TRBV12-3/TRBV12-4	TRBJ1-5	CASSPDRQGAQPQHF
15	TRBV7-9	TRBJ2-7	CASSLGTVSSYEQYF
15	TRBV14	.	CASSLLGGPKGEQFF
16	TRBV7-8	TRBJ2-3	CASSPKNRDITDTQYF
13	TRBV2	TRBJ1-4	CASRDNRGEKLFF
15	TRBV5-1	TRBJ2-1	CASSAPLAANNEQFF
17	TRBV15	TRBJ2-7	CATSRGHLRDRAYEQYF
15	TRBV5-6	TRBJ1-1	CASSLVGGAGTEAFF
17	TRBV7-9	TRBJ2-2	CASSQIRTGPNTGELFF
12	TRBV30	TRBJ2-1	CAWSGGKVGTFF
13	TRBV12-3/TRBV12-4	TRBJ1-2	CASSPRGEEGYTF
15	TRBV15	.	CATSRDSGIYYEQYF
16	TRBV28	TRBJ2-1	CASRGLSAGGAGEQFF
16	TRBV2	TRBJ2-3	CASSEYGASSTDTQYF
12	TRBV20-1	TRBJ2-5	CSASEGADTGFF
13	TRBV27	TRBJ2-4	CASSLPNRAIQYF
16	TRBV5-1	TRBJ1-1	CASSSTPDRGGTEAFF
14	TRBV11-1	TRBJ2-5	CASSFSVSQETQYF
14	TRBV15	TRBJ1-6	CATSRDSYNSPLHF
15	TRBV27	TRBJ1-3	CASSLGRGSGNTIYF
13	TRBV30	TRBJ2-5	CAWTGPYKETQYF
14	TRBV2	TRBJ2-2	CASMGGLNTGELFF
13	TRBV2	TRBJ2-1	CASEGLSDNEQFF
15	TRBV7-9	.	CASSLTGGPGYEQYF
14	TRBV7-2	TRBJ2-6	CASSPISGANVLTF
11	TRBV29-1	TRBJ1-1	CSVYSNTEAFF
18	TRBV5-8	.	CASSLAFPATKDSYEQYF
18	TRBV11-2	TRBJ2-1	CASSSLRSGPSSYNEQFF
12	TRBV29-1	TRBJ2-1	CSVGGGRNEQFF
12	TRBV29-1	TRBJ2-1	CSVGAAYNEQFF
12	TRBV12-3/TRBV12-4	TRBJ2-3	CASTQGPDTQYF
16	TRBV6-2/TRBV6-3	TRBJ2-7	CASSSRTEMSSYEQYF
11	TRBV3-1	TRBJ2-5	CTSSQLETQYF
15	TRBV20-1	TRBJ2-3	CSGESSAVRADTQYF
14	TRBV27	TRBJ2-7	CASSEDASSYEQYF
11	TRBV30	TRBJ1-2	CAWNRQRGYTF
14	TRBV12-3/TRBV12-4	TRBJ2-5	CASKTSGNQETQYF
16	TRBV6-5	TRBJ2-4	CASSYHRDLAKNIQYF